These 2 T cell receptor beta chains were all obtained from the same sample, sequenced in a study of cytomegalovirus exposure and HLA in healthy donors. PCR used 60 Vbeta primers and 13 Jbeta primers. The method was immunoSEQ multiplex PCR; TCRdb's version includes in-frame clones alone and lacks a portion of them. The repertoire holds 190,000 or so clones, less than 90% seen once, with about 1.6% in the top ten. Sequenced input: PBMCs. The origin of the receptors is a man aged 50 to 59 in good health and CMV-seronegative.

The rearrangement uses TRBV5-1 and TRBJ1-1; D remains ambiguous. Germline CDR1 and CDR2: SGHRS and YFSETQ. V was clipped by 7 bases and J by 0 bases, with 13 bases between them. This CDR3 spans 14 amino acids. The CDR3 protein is CASGYRSMNTEAFF. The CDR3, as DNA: TGCGCCAGCGGCTACCGGTCAATGAACACTGAAGCTTTCTTT.

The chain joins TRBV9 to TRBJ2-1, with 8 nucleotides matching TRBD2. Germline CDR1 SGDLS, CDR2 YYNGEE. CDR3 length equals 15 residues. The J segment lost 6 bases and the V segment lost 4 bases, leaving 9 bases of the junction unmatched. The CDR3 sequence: CASSPLSGGGNEQFF. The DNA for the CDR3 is TGTGCCAGCAGCCCGCTGAGCGGGGGAGGCAATGAGCAGTTCTTC.